Given below is one TCR beta chain in context. The repertoire was sequenced with immunoSEQ multiplex PCR; TCRdb's copy has only in-frame clones and lacks some. The sample has 630,000 or so clones; 80% to 90% are singletons. The data derive from a study of shared T cell receptors in the human thymus. Germline CDR1 and CDR2: SQVTM and ANQGSEA. This CDR3 has 14 amino acids. Trimming left V 2 bases short and J 5 bases short, with 15 bases between. This sample was shared with a second study, whose subject was human thymus T cells. As that study records: Obtained as resections during corrective heart surgery, the thymus tissue was then studied.

The chain combines TRBV29-1 with TRBJ1-2; no clear D. The origin of this receptor is a boy in the first two years of life with a congenital heart defect. The sample consisted of thymocytes. This chain's CDR3 is CSVEPRRAGYGYTF. In DNA form, the CDR3 reads TGCAGCGTTGAACCACGGAGGGCGGGATATGGCTACACCTTC.